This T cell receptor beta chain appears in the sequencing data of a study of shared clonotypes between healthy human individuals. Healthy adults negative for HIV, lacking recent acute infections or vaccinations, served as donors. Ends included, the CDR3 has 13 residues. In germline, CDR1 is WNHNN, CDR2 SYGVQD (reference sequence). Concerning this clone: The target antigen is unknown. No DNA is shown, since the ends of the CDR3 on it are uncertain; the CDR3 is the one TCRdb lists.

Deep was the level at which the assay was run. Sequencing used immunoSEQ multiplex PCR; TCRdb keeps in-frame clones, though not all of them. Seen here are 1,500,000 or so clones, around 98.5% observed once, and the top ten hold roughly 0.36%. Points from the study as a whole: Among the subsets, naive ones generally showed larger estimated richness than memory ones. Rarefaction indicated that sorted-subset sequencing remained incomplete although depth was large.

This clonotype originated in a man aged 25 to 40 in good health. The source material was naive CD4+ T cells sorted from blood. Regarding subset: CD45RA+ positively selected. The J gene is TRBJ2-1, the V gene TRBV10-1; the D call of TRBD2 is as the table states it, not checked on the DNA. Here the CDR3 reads CASSSGLYNEQFF.